A few counts support the clone carrying this T cell receptor (beta chain). The data originate from a study of molecular identifiers for immune sequencing clone quantification. TCRdb analysed the PCR reads with MiXCR anew, one entry per CDR3 protein. Among approximately 680,000 distinct CDR3 sequences listed, around 25% were seen once. Libraries for naive CD8 T cells, which were made from about 20,000 to 1,000,000 sorted cells, drew on 10%, 30% or 50% of the RNA. CDR3 length: 19 amino acids. CDR1 is SGHNT and CDR2 is YENEEA in the germline V gene. V was shortened by 0 bases and J by 3 bases, with 20 bases between the two germline ends.

The V call is TRBV11-3, the J call TRBJ2-2; D might be TRBD1 (5 bases). The clonotype originates from a human donor in good health. Some libraries in this study had Jurkat cell RNA spiked in. Input material: naive CD8+ T cells from blood, with Jurkat cell RNA spiked in. Stated subset: FACS-sorted CD8+CD4-CCR7+CD45RA+ naive T cells. The CDR3 DNA sequence: TGTGCCAGCAGCTTAGATATTATAGTTGGACACCTTTACACCGGGGAGCTGTTTTTT. It is translated as CASSLDIIVGHLYTGELFF.